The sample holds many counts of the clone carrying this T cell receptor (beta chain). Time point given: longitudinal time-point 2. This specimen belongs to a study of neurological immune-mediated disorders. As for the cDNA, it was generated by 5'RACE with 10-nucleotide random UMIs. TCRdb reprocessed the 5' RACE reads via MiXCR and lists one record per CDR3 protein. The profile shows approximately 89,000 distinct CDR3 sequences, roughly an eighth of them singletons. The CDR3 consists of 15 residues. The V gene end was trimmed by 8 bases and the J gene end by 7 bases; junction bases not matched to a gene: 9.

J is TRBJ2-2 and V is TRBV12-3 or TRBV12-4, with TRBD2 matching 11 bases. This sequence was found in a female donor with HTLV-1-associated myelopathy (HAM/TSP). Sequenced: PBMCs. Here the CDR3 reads CASGRSGGGVGELFF. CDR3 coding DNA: TGTGCCAGCGGACGTAGCGGGGGGGGCGTCGGGGAGCTGTTTTTT.